This T cell receptor (beta chain) appears in the sequencing data of a study of OX40 agonist ivuxolimab in advanced cancers. Some background on the complete study: Ivuxolimab was a fully human IgG2 agonistic monoclonal antibody targeting the costimulatory receptor OX40 (CD134). Of the roughly 51 dose-escalation patients, hepatocellular carcinoma was present in around 20, melanoma in approximately 15, renal cell carcinoma in 9 and head and neck cancer in 9. Partial responses were achieved by three dose-escalation patients, of whom one had hepatocellular carcinoma and two had cutaneous melanoma. Prior anti-PD-1, anti-PD-L1 or anti-CTLA-4 therapy was permitted, and checkpoint inhibitors had been received by approximately 39% of dose-escalation patients. In the dose-escalation cohort, approximately 80% of patients were male, and the mean age was 60 years with a range of roughly 20 to 85. The monotherapy dose-escalation portion (N = 52 patients) of the phase I ivuxolimab trial is reported in the paper. Intravenous ivuxolimab was administered to patients every 2 weeks at six dose levels: 0.01, 0.1, 0.3, 1.5, 3 and 10 mg/kg. Peripheral TCRbeta sequencing aimed to test whether ivuxolimab altered TCR sequence diversity and caused clonal T-cell expansion. What the study reported, not specific to this receptor: At doses of 0.1 to 3.0 mg/kg, clonal expansion of both CD4+ and CD8+ T cells in blood was seen between baseline and week 6. On average, CD8+ T cells showed more expanded clones than CD4+ T cells after ivuxolimab. Which antigens the clonally expanded peripheral T cells were specific for was not determined. In the 0.1-3.0 mg/kg groups, partial responders had among the lowest normalized peripheral clonal expansion, particularly in CD8+ T cells. Low levels of normalized T-cell clonal expansion were also seen in some nonresponding patients.

Only one count was recorded for this clone. Its antigen is unknown. No clone much larger than this one lies a single base away; base qualities are absent. CDR1 and CDR2 were assigned from the germline V gene as SGHVS and FQNEAQ. The CDR3 sequence holds 14 residues, the cysteine and phenylalanine included. The entry retains the CDR3 DNA only, 42 bases that are in frame from base 1. Trimming takes 5 bases from V and 5 bases from J, and the germline ends sit 13 bases apart. Patients with autoimmune disease history or receiving systemic immunosuppression were excluded from the trial. Peripheral blood for TCR sequencing was collected from all dose cohorts at baseline, on cycle 4 day 1, and on cycle 7 day 1. The samples were drawn from a first-in-human, open-label, multicenter phase I dose-escalation trial of ivuxolimab. The trial enrolled adults with locally advanced or metastatic head and neck squamous cell, hepatocellular, melanoma or renal cell carcinoma. Before TCR sequencing, CD4+ T cells and CD8+ T cells were sorted from peripheral blood as separate populations.

For sequencing of the TCRbeta CDR3 region, genomic DNA was extracted from the sorted cells. The immunoSEQ Assay was used for sequencing of TCRbeta CDR3 regions. The clones in this table, taken by TCRdb from immuneACCESS, are in-frame only. Not every clone is retained; where verified, under half of the shortfall comes from an unresolved V gene, and the cause of the rest is unknown. This sample comprises fewer than 90,000 clones, 89% of them detected only once. Around 0.4% of the sample is taken by the ten largest. The sample in question was CD4+ or CD8+ T cells sorted from blood, obtained in a trial of the OX40 agonist ivuxolimab. This sequence was found in an adult with an advanced solid tumor such as melanoma, head and neck, liver or kidney cancer. This receptor chain uses TRBV7-8 and TRBJ2-1; the D segment could be TRBD1, given 6 matching bases. The CDR3 sequence is CASSARTADNEQFF. The sequenced DNA is TGTGCCAGCAGCGCGAGGACAGCGGACAATGAGCAGTTCTTC.